These 8 T cell receptor beta chains share one sample of origin, sequenced in a study of blood T cell repertoires in COVID-19. Generated by immunoSEQ multiplex PCR, the TCRdb table keeps only in-frame clones and is missing some. The table includes roughly 200,000 clones, about 82% detected once. Sequencing was done on a sample of peripheral blood. These receptor sequences come from a man aged 65 to 85 with active or convalescent COVID-19.

The chain employs TRBV6-5 and TRBJ1-1, with a possible D match to TRBD1 (6 bases). The V gene's germline CDR1 is MNHEY and CDR2 SVGAGI. This CDR3 has 14 residues. Trimming took 4 bases from V and 5 from J, leaving 14 bases between them. The CDR3 loop is CASSSTGLFTEAFF. CDR3 nucleotide sequence: TGTGCCAGCAGTTCTACAGGGTTATTTACTGAAGCTTTCTTT.

The chain uses TRBV11-2 and TRBJ1-1, with 8 bases fitting TRBD1. The CDR3 has 16 residues. Germline loops: CDR1 SGHAT, CDR2 FQNNGV. J gave up 4 bases and V 1 base, and 8 bases lay outside the gene matches. The CDR3, as DNA: TGTGCCAGCAGCTTAGGACAGGGGACGAGGATCACTGAAGCTTTCTTT. Translating gives CASSLGQGTRITEAFF.

This clone was counted a single time. V and J are TRBV6-5 and TRBJ1-1; tentatively, D is TRBD1 (6 bases). Trimming shortened V by 6 bases and J by 2 bases, and 10 bases separated the two germline ends. From germline, CDR1 is MNHEY and CDR2 SVGAGI. The CDR3 has 13 residues. CDR3 bases: TGTGCCAGCAGGGCGACAGGAAACACTGAAGCTTTCTTT. Its protein product is CASRATGNTEAFF.

The chain employs TRBV19 and TRBJ1-1; no definite D call. Germline V lookup: CDR1 LNHDA, CDR2 SQIVND (reference sequence). This CDR3 comprises 13 residues. V shed 3 bases and J shed 1 base, with 6 bases lying between them. The CDR3, as DNA: TGTGCCAGTAGTATGTTTCGGAACACTGAAGCTTTCTTT. Amino acids: CASSMFRNTEAFF. The full variable domain, in which reference TRBV19 and TRBJ1-1 provide the parts outside the CDR3, is DGGITQSPKYLFRKEGQNVTLSCEQNLNHDAMYWYRQDPGQGLRLIYYSQIVNDFQKGDIAEGYSVSREKKESFPLTVTSAQKNPTAFYLCASSMFRNTEAFFGQGTRLTVV.

This clone was seen more than once but under ten times. This rearrangement joins TRBV11-1 to TRBJ2-7; a weak D match, TRBD2 (6 bases). V was trimmed by 3 bases and J by 4 bases, leaving 16 bases between them. The CDR3 consists of 15 residues. Germline values: CDR1 SGHAT, CDR2 FQDESV (reference sequence). The DNA of the CDR3 is TGTGCCAGCAGCTTCTCAGCGGGCGACCAATACGAGCAGTACTTC. Translation gives CASSFSAGDQYEQYF.

V usage is TRBV30 and J usage is TRBJ2-5; maybe TRBD2 (5 bases). The CDR3 runs to 14 residues. V was trimmed by 0 bases and J by 6 bases, leaving 14 bases between them. From germline, CDR1 is GTSNPN and CDR2 SVGIG (reference sequence). The CDR3 DNA is TGTGCCTGGAGTGTACGTCCTAGCTCAAAGACCCAGTACTTC. As protein: CAWSVRPSSKTQYF. The full variable domain, completed using reference TRBV30 and TRBJ2-5, is SQTIHQWPATLVQPVGSPLSLECTVEGTSNPNLYWYRQAAGRGLQLLFYSVGIGQISSEVPQNLSASRPQDRQFILSSKKLLLSDSGFYLCAWSVRPSSKTQYFGPGTRLLVL.

CDR3 residues: CASSQLFLAGGPVNEQFF. The CDR3 DNA sequence: TGCGCCAGCAGCCAACTATTCCTAGCGGGGGGGCCGGTCAATGAGCAGTTCTTC. The rearrangement links TRBV4-3 to TRBJ2-1, with TRBD2 matching over 12 bases. Losses at the gene ends were 2 bases for V and 6 bases for J; bases not matched to a gene: 11. CDR1 and CDR2 from the germline V gene are LGHNA and YSLEER. The CDR3 is 18 residues long.

The chain carries TRBV7-2 and TRBJ1-3; 7 nucleotides match TRBD1. This CDR3 has 16 amino acids. Trimming removed 5 bases from V and 0 bases from J; junction bases left unmatched: 7. Germline loops: CDR1 SGHTA, CDR2 FQGNSA. The CDR3 protein is CASSPRTGLSGNTIYF. In nucleotides, the CDR3 is TGTGCCAGCAGCCCCAGGACAGGCCTCTCTGGAAACACCATATATTTT. The full variable domain, in which reference TRBV7-2 and TRBJ1-3 provide the parts outside the CDR3, is GAGVSQSPSNKVTEKGKDVELRCDPISGHTALYWYRQSLGQGLEFLIYFQGNSAPDKSGLPSDRFSAERTGGSVSTLTIQRTQQEDSAVYLCASSPRTGLSGNTIYFGEGSWLTVV.